These 6 T cell receptor beta chains were all obtained from the same sample, sequenced in a study of control samples from healthy donors and cancer patients. Repertoires were generated with immunoSEQ multiplex PCR, while TCRdb's copy carries only in-frame clones and drops some. The sample carries about 130,000 clones, 90% to 95% recorded once. The material sequenced was PBMCs. The receptors shown here come from a man aged 50 to 60 with head and neck cancer.

This clone has only one observation. V usage is TRBV5-1 and J usage is TRBJ2-1, with TRBD2 identical over 10 bases. The CDR3 spans 15 residues. The V gene's germline CDR1 is SGHRS and CDR2 YFSETQ. The V segment lost 2 bases and the J segment 11 bases; nucleotides outside the gene matches: 10. CDR3 loop: CASSFSGGPVLKQFF. In DNA, the CDR3 is TGCGCCAGCAGCTTTAGCGGGGGGCCGGTCCTCAAGCAGTTCTTC.

The chain has TRBV5-1 and TRBJ2-3; TRBD2 agrees at 7 bases. V shed 3 bases, J shed 2 bases, and the junction held 9 bases outside the gene matches. This CDR3 is 16 amino acids long. The germline V gene encodes CDR1 SGHRS and CDR2 YFSETQ. CDR3 protein: CASSSREVVPTDTQYF. The CDR3, as DNA: TGCGCCAGCAGCTCCCGGGAGGTAGTACCCACAGATACGCAGTATTTT.

The chain employs TRBV18 and TRBJ2-5, with D uncertain. CDR3 length: 14 residues. Between the trimmed V and J ends, which lost 5 bases and 2 bases, there was a span of 12 bases. Germline V lookup: CDR1 KGHSH, CDR2 LQKENI. The CDR3 DNA reads as TGTGCCAGCTCAGCTAACAGAGGACAAGAGACCCAGTACTTC. This gives the protein CASSANRGQETQYF. The whole variable domain, filled in from reference TRBV18 and TRBJ2-5, reads NAGVMQNPRHLVRRRGQEARLRCSPMKGHSHVYWYRQLPEEGLKFMVYLQKENIIDESGMPKERFSAEFPKEGPSILRIQQVVRGDSAAYFCASSANRGQETQYFGPGTRLLVL.

A single count supports this clone. The genes are TRBV28 and TRBJ2-7; D perhaps matches TRBD1 (5 bases). CDR1 is MDHEN, CDR2 SYDVKM, per germline. The V and J ends lost 6 bases and 1 base respectively, with 13 bases between them. The CDR3 loop spans 14 amino acids. The CDR3 here is CASRNPRVSYEQYF. For the CDR3, the DNA is TGTGCCAGCAGGAACCCCAGGGTTTCCTACGAGCAGTACTTC.

This rearrangement joins TRBV7-9 to TRBJ2-2, with 11 positions matching TRBD1. The CDR3 runs 16 residues. V was clipped by 5 bases and J by 4 bases; unmatched bases: 6. The V gene's germline CDR1 is SEHNR and CDR2 FQNEAQ (reference sequence). CDR3 sequence: CASSKGQGVITGELFF. In nucleotides, the CDR3 is TGTGCCAGCAGCAAGGGACAGGGGGTGATCACCGGGGAGCTGTTTTTT.

The chain couples TRBV7-2 to TRBJ2-3; D unclear. Deletions cut 5 bases from V and 2 bases from J, with 8 bases between. This CDR3 is 13 amino acids long. Germline CDR1 SGHTA, CDR2 FQGNSA. CDR3 region: CASSPPSTDTQYF. For the CDR3, the DNA is TGTGCCAGCAGCCCCCCTTCCACAGATACGCAGTATTTT.